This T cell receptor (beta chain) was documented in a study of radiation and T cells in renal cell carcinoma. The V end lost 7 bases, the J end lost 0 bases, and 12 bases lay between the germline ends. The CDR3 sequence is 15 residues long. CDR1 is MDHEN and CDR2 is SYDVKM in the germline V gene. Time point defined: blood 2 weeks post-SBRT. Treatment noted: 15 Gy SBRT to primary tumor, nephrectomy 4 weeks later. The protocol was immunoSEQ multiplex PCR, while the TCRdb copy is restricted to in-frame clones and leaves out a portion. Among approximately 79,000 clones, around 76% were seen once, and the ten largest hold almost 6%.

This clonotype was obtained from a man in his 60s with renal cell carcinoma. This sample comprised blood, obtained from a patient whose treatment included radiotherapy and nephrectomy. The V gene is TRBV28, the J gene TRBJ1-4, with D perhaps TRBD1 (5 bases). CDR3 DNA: TGTGCCAGCAATACAATAGGGGCAACTAATGAAAAACTGTTTTTT. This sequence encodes CASNTIGATNEKLFF.